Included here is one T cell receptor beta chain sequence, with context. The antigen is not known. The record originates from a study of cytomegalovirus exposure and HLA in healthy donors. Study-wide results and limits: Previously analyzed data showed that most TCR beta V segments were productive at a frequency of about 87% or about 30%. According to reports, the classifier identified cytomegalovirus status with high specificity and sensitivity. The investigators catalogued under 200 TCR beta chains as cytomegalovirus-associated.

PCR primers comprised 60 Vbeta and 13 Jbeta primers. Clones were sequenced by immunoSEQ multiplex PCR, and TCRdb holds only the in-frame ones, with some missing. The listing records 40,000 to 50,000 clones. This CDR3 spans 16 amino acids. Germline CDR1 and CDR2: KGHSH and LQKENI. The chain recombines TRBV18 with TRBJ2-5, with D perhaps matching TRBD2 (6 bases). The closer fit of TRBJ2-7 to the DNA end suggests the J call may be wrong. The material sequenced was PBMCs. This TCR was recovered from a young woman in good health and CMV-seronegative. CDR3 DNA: TGTGCCAGCTCACCACCGGAGGGAGCTGACGCCTACGAGCAGTACTTC. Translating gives CASSPPEGADAYEQYF.